Listed here are 16 T cell receptor beta chains from one sample, sequenced in a study of blood T cell repertoires in COVID-19. Produced via immunoSEQ multiplex PCR; TCRdb's table is partial and in-frame only. Of about 140,000 clones in the sample, approximately 80% are singletons; the top ten hold about 7.5%. Sequenced sample: peripheral blood. These receptor sequences come from a human donor in a cohort sampled during active COVID-19.

The V gene is TRBV19, the J gene TRBJ2-3; TRBD2 aligns across 8 bases. With V trimmed by 10 bases and J by 5 bases, 11 bases remained unmatched. From germline, CDR1 is LNHDA and CDR2 SQIVND (reference sequence). The CDR3 is made up of 14 amino acids. The CDR3: CATSGSGSVDTQYF. The CDR3 DNA reads TGTGCCACCTCCGGAAGCGGGAGTGTAGATACGCAGTATTTT.

This clone was picked up one time. The rearrangement uses TRBV5-6 and TRBJ2-7, with TRBD1 identical over 11 bases. Germline V gives CDR1 SGHDT, CDR2 YYEEEE. The CDR3 runs 16 residues. With V trimmed by 1 base and J by 3 bases, 6 bases remained unmatched. CDR3 sequence (DNA): TGTGCCAGCAGCTTGATGGCGGGACAGGGGGTCTACGAGCAGTACTTC. It codes for CASSLMAGQGVYEQYF.

The chain has TRBV7-3 and TRBJ2-1; no definite D call. Germline V lookup: CDR1 SGHTA, CDR2 FQGTGA. The CDR3 is 16 amino acids. V was clipped by 2 bases and J by 1 base, with 12 bases between them. CDR3 in amino acids: CASSLVGSSSYNEQFF. CDR3 sequence (DNA): TGTGCCAGCAGCTTAGTGGGCTCGAGTTCCTACAATGAGCAGTTCTTC.

The chain carries TRBV4-3 and TRBJ2-7; TRBD1 agrees at 7 bases. This CDR3 region has 15 residues. J lost 1 base, V lost 0 bases, and 3 bases had no gene match. Germline assignment: CDR1 LGHNA and CDR2 YSLEER. The CDR3 protein is CASSQESRGSYEQYF. The CDR3 DNA reads as TGCGCCAGCAGCCAAGAGTCCAGGGGGTCCTACGAGCAGTACTTC.

The V call is TRBV2, the J call TRBJ1-5, with D perhaps matching TRBD1 (5 bases). The CDR3 has 15 residues. Looked up from germline, CDR1 is SNHLY and CDR2 is FYNNEI. Trimming left V 5 bases short and J 2 bases short, with 13 bases between. The CDR3 is CASSSDTAGNQPQHF. The CDR3 nucleotides are TGTGCCAGCAGTTCGGACACCGCGGGCAATCAGCCCCAGCATTTT.

The chain joins TRBV18 to TRBJ2-7; the match to TRBD1 covers 8 bases. V gave up 2 bases and J gave up 2 bases; unmatched junction bases: 11. The length of the CDR3 is 17 residues. The germline CDR1 and CDR2 sequences are KGHSH and LQKENI. For the CDR3, the DNA is TGTGCCAGCTCACCAGCAATTCAGGGGGCAGTACCCTACGAGCAGTACTTC. Amino acid sequence: CASSPAIQGAVPYEQYF.

The chain has TRBV6-6 and TRBJ2-7, with D perhaps matching TRBD2 (7 bases). The germline V and J ends were trimmed by 2 bases and 4 bases, with 12 bases remaining between them. Germline V gives CDR1 MNHNY, CDR2 SVGAGI (reference sequence). There are 14 residues in the CDR3. For the CDR3, the DNA is TGTGCCAGCAGTTACGGGGGGGCTTGGTACGAGCAGTACTTC. The encoded protein is CASSYGGAWYEQYF.

This clone was counted only a few times. V is TRBV6-5 and J is TRBJ2-7; possibly TRBD1 for D (5 bases). Germline V lookup: CDR1 MNHEY, CDR2 SVGAGI. V was shortened by 0 bases and J by 0 bases, with 12 bases between the two germline ends. CDR3 length: 16 amino acids. The CDR3 reads CASSYSVSDTSYEQYF. The CDR3 bases are TGTGCCAGCAGTTACTCGGTATCGGACACCTCCTACGAGCAGTACTTC.

The CDR3 DNA sequence: TGTGCCAGCAGTCCCTCCGGGACAGGGCCCTACGAGCAGTACTTC. This encodes CASSPSGTGPYEQYF. The chain recombines TRBV6-5 with TRBJ2-7; 9 bases are a match to TRBD1. From germline, CDR1 is MNHEY and CDR2 SVGAGI. This CDR3 comprises 15 residues. V was pared by 5 bases and J by 2 bases, with 7 bases of the junction left unmatched.

This clone came up a few times. This chain connects TRBV7-9 to TRBJ2-7, with D possibly TRBD2 on 5 matching bases. This CDR3 contains 15 residues. The germline V gene has CDR1 SEHNR and CDR2 FQNEAQ (reference sequence). V was clipped by 1 base and J by 4 bases, with 14 bases between them. The DNA of the CDR3 is TGTGCCAGCAGCTTAGGTATCCCGGGGTCTTACGAGCAGTACTTC. This gives the protein CASSLGIPGSYEQYF. The entire variable domain, with the rest obtained from reference TRBV7-9 and TRBJ2-7, is as follows: DTGVSQNPRHKITKRGQNVTFRCDPISEHNRLYWYRQTLGQGPEFLTYFQNEAQLEKSRLLSDRFSAERPKGSFSTLEIQRTEQGDSAMYLCASSLGIPGSYEQYFGPGTRLTVT.

The chain links TRBV12-3 or TRBV12-4 to TRBJ2-1, with 7 bases fitting TRBD2. J gave up 9 bases and V 6 bases, and 8 bases lay outside the gene matches. This CDR3 is built from 13 residues. The CDR3 nucleotides are TGTGCCAGCAGGGGTCGCGGGAGAATTGAGCAGTTCTTC. Protein product: CASRGRGRIEQFF.

The genes are TRBV5-3 and TRBJ1-2, with TRBD1 matching over 9 bases. TRBV5-3 is an open reading frame whose function is uncertain. This CDR3 has 17 residues. V was clipped by 3 bases and J by 7 bases; unmatched bases: 16. This CDR3 is CARSSDPGQGSQFGYTF. The CDR3 coding sequence is TGTGCCAGAAGCTCGGACCCGGGACAGGGATCCCAGTTTGGCTACACCTTC.

This clone was recorded a few times. CDR3 sequence reads: CASSSPRQGLYEQYF. The CDR3 DNA reads TGTGCCAGCAGTTCGCCAAGACAGGGCCTCTACGAGCAGTACTTC. The chain uses TRBV28 and TRBJ2-7; 7 bases are shared with TRBD1. The CDR3 is 15 residues long. Trimming cost V 4 bases and J 3 bases; bases outside gene matches: 9. The germline V gene has CDR1 MDHEN and CDR2 SYDVKM. Supplemented by reference TRBV28 and TRBJ2-7, the full variable domain reads DVKVTQSSRYLVKRTGEKVFLECVQDMDHENMFWYRQDPGLGLRLIYFSYDVKMKEKGDIPEGYSVSREKKERFSLILESASTNQTSMYLCASSSPRQGLYEQYFGPGTRLTVT.

The chain links TRBV6-5 to TRBJ1-2; no definite D call. Trimming stripped 8 bases from V and 0 bases from J, with 7 bases between. This CDR3 contains 12 residues. Germline-derived CDR1 and CDR2 are MNHEY and SVGAGI. The CDR3 protein is CASSRANYGYTF. DNA for the CDR3: TGTGCCAGCTCAAGAGCTAACTATGGCTACACCTTC.

The chain is built from TRBV7-9 and TRBJ1-1; D might be TRBD1 (6 bases). V was trimmed by 7 bases and J by 1 base, leaving 16 bases between them. The CDR3 totals 15 residues. In germline, CDR1 is SEHNR, CDR2 FQNEAQ (reference sequence). The chain's CDR3 is CASTHGGGGNTEAFF. DNA for the CDR3: TGTGCCAGCACCCATGGGGGGGGCGGGAACACTGAAGCTTTCTTT. Combining the CDR3 with reference TRBV7-9 and TRBJ1-1 gives the whole variable domain DTGVSQNPRHKITKRGQNVTFRCDPISEHNRLYWYRQTLGQGPEFLTYFQNEAQLEKSRLLSDRFSAERPKGSFSTLEIQRTEQGDSAMYLCASTHGGGGNTEAFFGQGTRLTVV.

In DNA form, the CDR3 reads TGTGCCAGCAGCCGGAGGGAGGGGGAGACCCAGTACTTC. Protein: CASSRREGETQYF. The J gene is TRBJ2-5, the V gene TRBV3-1 (or the pseudogene TRBV3-2), with 7 bases matching TRBD2. CDR3 length: 13 residues. The V and J ends lost 4 bases and 5 bases, in that order; junction bases with no gene match: 4. Germline CDR1 and CDR2: LGHDT and YNNKEL (reference sequence).